These 10 T cell receptor beta chains were all obtained from the same sample, sequenced in a study of blood T cell repertoires in COVID-19. Libraries were prepared by immunoSEQ multiplex PCR; TCRdb keeps only in-frame clonotypes and omits some of them. This sample has fewer than 250,000 clones, with roughly 86% found just once. What was sequenced was peripheral blood. The source is a woman aged 55-70 years who had recovered from COVID-19.

The chain recombines TRBV7-9 with TRBJ1-2; 7 bases line up with TRBD1. The CDR3 consists of 13 residues. V gave up 5 bases and J gave up 8 bases; unmatched junction bases: 8. Germline lookup yields CDR1 SEHNR and CDR2 FQNEAQ (reference sequence). The CDR3 is CASSKDRARGYTF. The CDR3 DNA sequence: TGTGCCAGCAGCAAAGACAGGGCTCGCGGCTACACCTTC.

The rearrangement uses TRBV28 and TRBJ2-1; 8 nucleotides line up with TRBD1. Germline CDR1 reads MDHEN; CDR2 reads SYDVKM. CDR3 length: 15 residues. With 6 bases clipped from V and 8 bases from J, the junction kept 12 bases outside the gene matches. The DNA for the CDR3 is TGTGCCAGCAGCACAGGACAGGGTTTCATAGATGAGCAGTTCTTC. Its translation is CASSTGQGFIDEQFF. Full variable domain (rest looked up from reference TRBV28 and TRBJ2-1): DVKVTQSSRYLVKRTGEKVFLECVQDMDHENMFWYRQDPGLGLRLIYFSYDVKMKEKGDIPEGYSVSREKKERFSLILESASTNQTSMYLCASSTGQGFIDEQFFGPGTRLTVL.

For this clone: At one boundary the junction diverges from the germline segment, which might be a read error. The chain carries TRBV7-7 and TRBJ2-7, with 9 bases fitting TRBD1. Germline CDR1 is SSHAT and CDR2 is FNYEAQ (reference sequence). The CDR3 contains 15 residues. The CDR3 sequence is CASSLGGTGSYEQYF. The CDR3 nucleotides read TGTGCTAGCAGCTTAGGCGGGACAGGGTCATACGAGCAGTACTTC. The entire variable domain, with the rest obtained from reference TRBV7-7 and TRBJ2-7, is as follows: GAGVSQSPRYKVTKRGQDVTLRCDPISSHATLYWYQQALGQGPEFLTYFNYEAQPDKSGLPSDRFSAERPEGSISTLTIQRTEQRDSAMYRCASSLGGTGSYEQYFGPGTRLTVT.

The chain employs TRBV3-1 (or the pseudogene TRBV3-2) and TRBJ1-5, with D unresolved. CDR3 size: 15 residues. From germline, CDR1 is LGHDT and CDR2 YNNKEL (reference sequence). The ends were cut back, 0 bases at V and 7 bases at J, with 13 bases in the middle. CDR3 sequence: CASSQDGKGGQPQHF. CDR3 DNA: TGTGCCAGCAGCCAAGATGGGAAGGGAGGACAGCCCCAGCATTTT.

The chain combines TRBV28 with TRBJ1-4, with 9 bases fitting TRBD1. After removal of 4 bases from V and 4 bases from J, the junction contained 4 bases not matched to a gene. This CDR3 region has 15 residues. The germline gives CDR1 MDHEN, CDR2 SYDVKM. This CDR3 reads CASSWSGQGNEKLFF. The CDR3 region has the DNA TGTGCCAGCAGTTGGTCGGGACAGGGTAATGAAAAACTGTTTTTT.

The chain links TRBV5-1 to TRBJ1-1, with 8 bases that match TRBD1. J gave up 0 bases and V 3 bases, and 7 bases lay outside the gene matches. The CDR3 loop spans 16 amino acids. CDR1 is SGHRS and CDR2 is YFSETQ in the germline V gene. The CDR3 loop reads CASSSDRVGMNTEAFF. Here the CDR3 DNA reads TGCGCCAGCAGCTCGGACAGGGTGGGGATGAACACTGAAGCTTTCTTT.

This clone was counted between two and nine times. The genes are TRBV2 and TRBJ1-6, with 8 bases that match TRBD1. J was trimmed by 0 bases and V by 5 bases; bases with no gene match: 3. CDR1 and CDR2 (germline): SNHLY, FYNNEI. This CDR3 has 16 residues. CDR3 region: CASSRTGNSYNSPLHF. The CDR3 DNA reads as TGTGCCAGCAGTAGGACAGGGAACTCCTATAATTCACCCCTCCACTTT.

This clone was recorded a few times. The chain joins TRBV5-1 to TRBJ2-7; 9 nucleotides agree with TRBD2. CDR3 length: 16 amino acids. V dropped 1 base and J dropped 2; count of bases not matched to a gene: 7. Germline CDR1 reads SGHRS; CDR2 reads YFSETQ. The DNA of the CDR3 is TGCGCCAGCAGCTTGACTTCGCTAGCGGGGCCCTACGAGCAGTACTTC. Encoded protein: CASSLTSLAGPYEQYF.

V usage is TRBV6-6 and J usage is TRBJ1-5; D gene unclear. The CDR3 runs 12 residues. V lost 8 bases and J 2 bases, leaving 7 bases between the germline ends. The germline gives CDR1 MNHNY, CDR2 SVGAGI (reference sequence). Here the CDR3 reads CASRGGNQPQHF. CDR3 nucleotide sequence: TGTGCCAGCCGGGGAGGCAATCAGCCCCAGCATTTT.

This sequence joins TRBV6-6 and TRBJ2-4, with D hard to call. V was cut by 5 bases and J by 0 bases, with 5 bases left in between. Germline V gene data show CDR1 as MNHNY and CDR2 as SVGAGI (reference sequence). The CDR3 runs 13 residues. The CDR3 DNA reads TGTGCCAGCAGTCCATTAGCCAAAAACATTCAGTACTTC. It encodes CASSPLAKNIQYF.